The 6 T cell receptor beta chains reported below all come from one sample, sequenced in a study of T cells in Graves' hyperthyroidism and ophthalmopathy. TCR beta CDR3 sequences were amplified from RNA transcripts. RT-PCR in the first round (using the HTBI primer set) targeted the TCR CDR3. MiXCR was run by TCRdb on the multiplex PCR reads, yielding one entry per CDR3 protein. The repertoire consists of around 540,000 distinct CDR3 sequences, with about 45% occurring once and the leading ten covering about 8.2%. Input material: peripheral blood or thyroid tissue (not recorded which). The receptors stem from a woman aged 18-29 years with Graves' hyperthyroidism.

This clonotype appeared a few times. The chain couples TRBV7-8 to TRBJ1-2; tentative D call: TRBD1 (5 bases). Germline values: CDR1 SGHVS, CDR2 FQNEAQ. The CDR3 sequence is 14 residues long. Trimming left V 5 bases short and J 4 bases short, with 14 bases between. The CDR3 DNA follows: TGTGCCAGCAGCCCATCAGGGAATGCCTATGGCTACACCTTC. Translated, it gives CASSPSGNAYGYTF.

This chain connects TRBV2 to TRBJ2-7; weak D call: TRBD2 (5 bases). The ends were cut back, 3 bases at V and 4 bases at J, with 10 bases in the middle. The CDR3 spans 13 residues. The germline gives CDR1 SNHLY, CDR2 FYNNEI. This CDR3 reads CASSDDYQYEQYF. CDR3 DNA sequence: TGTGCCAGCAGTGATGACTACCAATACGAGCAGTACTTC. The variable domain in full, completed from reference TRBV2 and TRBJ2-7, reads EPEVTQTPSHQVTQMGQEVILRCVPISNHLYFYWYRQILGQKVEFLVSFYNNEISEKSEIFDDQFSVERPDGSNFTLKIRSTKLEDSAMYFCASSDDYQYEQYFGPGTRLTVT.

This clonotype was recorded at least ten times. This chain uses TRBV15 with TRBJ2-7, with a tentative D call TRBD1 (6 bases). V was clipped by 0 bases and J by 4 bases, with 10 bases between them. The CDR3 length is 14 residues. Germline CDR1 and CDR2: LNHNV and YYDKDF (reference sequence). In nucleotides, the CDR3 is TGTGCCACCAGCAGAGAGGGACACCGATACGAGCAGTACTTC. It translates to CATSREGHRYEQYF.

The gene calls are TRBV7-2 and TRBJ1-2, with D tentatively TRBD1 (6 bases). This CDR3 has 16 amino acids. Trimming left V 5 bases short and J 1 base short, with 17 bases between. Germline V gene lookup returns CDR1 SGHTA and CDR2 FQGNSA. CDR3 residues: CASSTSVRQDNYGYTF. The CDR3 DNA reads as TGTGCCAGCAGCACTTCAGTCCGACAGGATAACTATGGCTACACCTTC.

About this clonotype itself: Because the CDR3's place on the DNA is in doubt, the DNA is left out and the CDR3 is given as listed by TCRdb. The rearrangement links TRBV5-1 to TRBJ1-3; the table's D call TRBD1 went unverified against the DNA. The CDR3 length equals 18 residues, ends included. Germline CDR1 is SGHRS and CDR2 is YFSETQ. The CDR3 sequence is CASSLSGTTFGSGNTIYF.

CDR3 in amino acids: CASRPTGTNYGYTF. The DNA for the CDR3 is TGTGCCAGTAGACCGACAGGGACTAACTATGGCTACACCTTC. The chain recombines TRBV19 with TRBJ1-2; 7 bases map to TRBD1. Per the germline V gene, CDR1 is LNHDA and CDR2 is SQIVND (reference sequence). The CDR3 consists of 14 residues. Trimming at V came to 6 bases and at J to 0 bases, leaving 4 bases not matched to a gene.